This T cell receptor beta chain emerged from a study of Ad26.COV2.S vaccination and SARS-CoV-2 variants. About the study: The Ad26.COV2.S arm of the COV1001 trial was where the donor was placed. Study-wide points: Relative to placebo recipients, vaccine recipients exhibited elevated spike-specific TCR breadth.

Only in-frame clones appear in the TCRdb table, and some are missing; sequencing was by immunoSEQ multiplex PCR. The profile shows approximately 240,000 clones, 88% of them singletons. Regarding this clone: Its antigen remains unknown.

V dropped 3 bases and J dropped 5; count of bases not matched to a gene: 1. The length of the CDR3 is 13 residues. Germline assignment: CDR1 SEHNR and CDR2 FQNEAQ (reference sequence). This sample's treatment: 15 to 20 received Ad26.COV2.S at low or high dose, single or two shots; five or six received placebo; per-sample allocation not given. Sampling occurred on day 63 after the first vaccine or placebo injection. An Ad26 vector expressing Wuhan-strain SARS-CoV-2 spike constituted the vaccine. This clonotype was obtained from a person between 18 and 65 years old who received the Ad26.COV2.S COVID-19 vaccine or a placebo. The chain joins TRBV7-9 to TRBJ2-7, with TRBD2 identical over 10 bases. Sequences were derived from peripheral blood, sampled in a trial of Ad26.COV2.S vaccine versus placebo. This chain's CDR3 is CASSFLAGDEQYF. DNA of the CDR3: TGTGCCAGCAGCTTCCTAGCGGGAGACGAGCAGTACTTC.